This TCR beta chain was sequenced in a study of blood T cell repertoires in COVID-19. Original handling: Amplifying reference gene primers gave estimates of nucleated cell counts. Libraries were prepared by immunoSEQ multiplex PCR; TCRdb keeps only in-frame clonotypes and omits some of them. V and J calls and clone size follow that table, whereas D and trimming were derived from the DNA. The sample yields about 220,000 clones, around 84% seen once. The origin of this receptor is a human donor in a cohort sampled during active COVID-19. The sequencing sample was made of peripheral blood.

Here the CDR3 reads CASSLGEVGGNTIYF. CDR3 sequence (DNA): TGTGCCAGCAGTCTCGGGGAAGTAGGTGGAAACACCATATATTTT. The chain uses TRBV28 and TRBJ1-3; D uncertain. The V and J ends lost 5 bases and 3 bases respectively, with 14 bases between them. Germline-derived CDR1 and CDR2 are MDHEN and SYDVKM. The CDR3 extends over 15 amino acids.